One T cell receptor (beta chain) is described in this entry. Its antigen remains unidentified. Produced via immunoSEQ multiplex PCR; TCRdb's table is partial and in-frame only. The sample has around 74,000 clones, around 90% seen once. Germline CDR1 and CDR2: SGHNT and YYREEE (reference sequence). V was clipped by 1 base and J by 4 bases, with 15 bases between them. CDR3 length: 16 amino acids. The data are from a study of human versus mouse CDR3 diversity and MHC coevolution. The overall study: Samples had between roughly 0.6 x 10^7 and 1.8 x 10^7 valid reads. Study-level findings and limits: Compared with mice, human CDR3s carried more deletions and insertions on average. Most of the three human donors had the lowest clonal inequality. In humans, T-cell selection involved six or seven MHC II alleles.

This clonotype originated in a person aged 30 to 69 in good health. The specimen sequenced was naive CD4+ T cells from blood. Subset given: CD45RO-negative CD62L-positive naive CD4 T cells. This chain uses TRBV5-4 with TRBJ2-1, with D tentatively TRBD1 (6 bases). The chain's CDR3 is CASSLSGVFRYNEQFF. In nucleotides, the CDR3 is TGTGCCAGCAGCTTGTCAGGGGTTTTCAGATACAATGAGCAGTTCTTC. Using reference TRBV5-4 and TRBJ2-1 for the parts outside the CDR3, the full variable domain is ETGVTQSPTHLIKTRGQQVTLRCSSQSGHNTVSWYQQALGQGPQFIFQYYREEENGRGNFPPRFSGLQFPNYSSELNVNALELDDSALYLCASSLSGVFRYNEQFFGPGTRLTVL.